This T cell receptor (beta chain) is drawn from a study of blood T cell repertoires in COVID-19. About the study: COVID-19 samples collected from the United States, Italy and Spain covered acute and convalescent phases.

Assay used: immunoSEQ multiplex PCR; TCRdb lists only in-frame clones, some missing. The profile shows about 50,000 clones, more than 80% of them singletons. Trimming shortened V by 5 bases and J by 0 bases, and 7 bases separated the two germline ends. The CDR3 is made up of 12 amino acids. Germline CDR1 GTSNPN, CDR2 SVGIG (reference sequence). The chain carries TRBV30 and TRBJ1-2; tentatively, D is TRBD1 (5 bases). Sample: peripheral blood. The clonotype comes from a man aged 35-49 years with acute or convalescent COVID-19. This chain's CDR3 is CAWVRANYGYTF. CDR3 coding DNA: TGTGCCTGGGTCAGGGCTAACTATGGCTACACCTTC.